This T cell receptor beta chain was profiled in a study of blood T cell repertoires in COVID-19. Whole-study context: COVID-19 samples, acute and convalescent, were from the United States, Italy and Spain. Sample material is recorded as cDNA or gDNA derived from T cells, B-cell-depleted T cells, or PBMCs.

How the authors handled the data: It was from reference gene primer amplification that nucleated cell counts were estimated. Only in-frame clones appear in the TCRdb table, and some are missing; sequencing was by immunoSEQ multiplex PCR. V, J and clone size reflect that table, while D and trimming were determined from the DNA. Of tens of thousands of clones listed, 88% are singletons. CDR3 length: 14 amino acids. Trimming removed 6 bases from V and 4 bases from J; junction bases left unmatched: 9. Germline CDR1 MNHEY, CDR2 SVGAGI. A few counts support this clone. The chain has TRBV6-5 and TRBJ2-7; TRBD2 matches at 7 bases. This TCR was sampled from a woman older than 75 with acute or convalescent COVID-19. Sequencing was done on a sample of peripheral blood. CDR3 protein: CASRPRLALYEQYF. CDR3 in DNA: TGTGCCAGCAGACCCAGACTAGCCCTATACGAGCAGTACTTC.